The rows below give T cell receptor beta chains drawn from one sample of a study of T cell clones after liver transplantation. Data came from immunoSEQ multiplex PCR; TCRdb stores just in-frame clones and leaves some out. The table has over 60,000 clones, approximately 80% seen once. The sequencing used CD4+ T cells from blood, collected before liver transplant. The receptors here all came from a human donor who received a liver transplant. Each CDR3 is given with its conserved first and last residue. A D gene is named only where the DNA matches it firmly.

len,j_gene,v_gene,d_gene,CDR3aa
15,TRBJ1-2,TRBV30,TRBD1,CAWGLLDRVAEGYTF
13,TRBJ1-5,TRBV7-9,TRBD1,CATSIQGNQPQHF
14,TRBJ2-7,TRBV6-6,TRBD1,CASSQQGASYEQYF
14,TRBJ1-2,TRBV7-2,-,CASSLRGVYYGYTF
13,TRBJ2-5,TRBV7-9,-,CASSLRTSRTQYF
13,TRBJ2-1,TRBV11-2,TRBD1,CASHGQGRDEQFF
15,TRBJ2-3,TRBV10-3,TRBD2,CAIRTSGSDTDTQYF
16,TRBJ1-4,TRBV18,-,CASSPQGPATNEKLFF
14,TRBJ2-7,TRBV7-9,-,CASSLGRGSYEQYF
16,TRBJ1-3,TRBV18,-,CASSPLGTFIGNTIYF
16,TRBJ2-5,TRBV7-9,TRBD2,CASSKGLAGGEETQYF
14,TRBJ2-1,TRBV29-1,-,CSVDQVSGYNEQFF
14,TRBJ2-1,TRBV2,-,CASSPDSPHNEQFF
14,TRBJ1-1,TRBV9,-,CASSITGTNTEAFF
15,TRBJ2-3,TRBV27,-,CASSPPAGNTDTQYF
16,TRBJ2-3,TRBV7-3,TRBD2,CASSLMGLAGPDTQYF
15,TRBJ1-4,TRBV6-5,TRBD1,CASSYSDRGNEKLFF
12,TRBJ2-7,TRBV2,-,CASRYSAGEQYF
17,TRBJ2-3,TRBV15,-,CATSRDWRRGGTDTQYF
12,TRBJ2-5,TRBV30,-,CAWYRTQETQYF
15,TRBJ2-5,TRBV28,TRBD1,CASSSPGGRTETQYF
14,TRBJ1-3,TRBV28,-,CASSWTAPGNTIYF
16,TRBJ2-3,TRBV5-6,-,CASSFRASAGADTQYF
14,TRBJ2-7,TRBV19,-,CASSRQHTTYEQYF
15,TRBJ2-2,TRBV18,-,CASSPTLDPTGELFF
14,TRBJ1-3,TRBV11-2,TRBD1,CASSSGTGGNTIYF
18,TRBJ1-1,TRBV18,-,CASSPLPGRDDLRTEAFF
15,TRBJ1-2,TRBV6-5,-,CASSLQGSPNYGYTF
12,TRBJ1-2,TRBV30,-,CAWSRVSYGYTF
13,TRBJ1-2,TRBV6-5,-,CASSFDGTYGYTF
14,TRBJ2-4,TRBV27,TRBD1,CASRGQGAKNIQYF
15,TRBJ1-4,TRBV7-2,TRBD1,CASSSLQGVGEKLFF